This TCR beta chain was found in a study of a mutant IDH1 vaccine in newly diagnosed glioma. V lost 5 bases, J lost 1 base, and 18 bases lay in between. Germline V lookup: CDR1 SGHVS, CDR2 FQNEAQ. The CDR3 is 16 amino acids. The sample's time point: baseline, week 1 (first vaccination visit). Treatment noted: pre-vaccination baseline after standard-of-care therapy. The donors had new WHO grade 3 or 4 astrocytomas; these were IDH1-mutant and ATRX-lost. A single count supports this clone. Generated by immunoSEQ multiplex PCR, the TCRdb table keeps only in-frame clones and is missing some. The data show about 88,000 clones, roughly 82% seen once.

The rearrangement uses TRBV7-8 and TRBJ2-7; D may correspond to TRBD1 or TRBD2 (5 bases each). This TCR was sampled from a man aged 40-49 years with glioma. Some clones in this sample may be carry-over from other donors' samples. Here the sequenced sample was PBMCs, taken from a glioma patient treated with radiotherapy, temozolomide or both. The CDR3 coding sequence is TGTGCCAGCAGCCAGAGCGGACACGTATCATCCTACGAGCAGTACTTC. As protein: CASSQSGHVSSYEQYF.